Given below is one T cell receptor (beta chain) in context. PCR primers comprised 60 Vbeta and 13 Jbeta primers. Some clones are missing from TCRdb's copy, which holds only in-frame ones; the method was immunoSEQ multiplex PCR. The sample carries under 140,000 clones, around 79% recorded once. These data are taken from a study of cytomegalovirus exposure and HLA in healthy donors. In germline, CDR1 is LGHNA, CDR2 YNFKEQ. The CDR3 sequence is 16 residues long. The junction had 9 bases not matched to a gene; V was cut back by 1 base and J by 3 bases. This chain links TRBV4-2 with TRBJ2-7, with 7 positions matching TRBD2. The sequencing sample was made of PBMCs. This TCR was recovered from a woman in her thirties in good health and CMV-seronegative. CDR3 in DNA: TGTGCCAGCAGCCAAGTGATCTTTGGGGGGGACTACGAGCAGTACTTC. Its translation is CASSQVIFGGDYEQYF.